These 20 T cell receptor beta chains came from one sample sequenced in a study of OX40 agonist ivuxolimab in advanced cancers. Sequencing was performed with immunoSEQ multiplex PCR; in TCRdb, only in-frame clones are kept and a portion is missing. The sample holds 30,000 to 45,000 clones, about 81% seen once. Sequences were derived from CD4+ or CD8+ T cells sorted from blood, sampled in a trial of the OX40 agonist ivuxolimab. All receptors derive from an adult with an advanced solid tumor such as melanoma, head and neck, liver or kidney cancer.

V is TRBV7-2 and J is TRBJ1-2; no clear D. The CDR3 contains 14 residues. Trimming pared 3 bases from V and 8 bases from J, leaving 16 bases between. The germline V gene has CDR1 SGHTA and CDR2 FQGNSA. CDR3 DNA sequence: TGTGCCAGCAGCTTTGGTCCGTTATCGGAGGGCTACACCTTC. Its protein product is CASSFGPLSEGYTF.

The genes are TRBV5-1 and TRBJ2-5; D may be TRBD1 (6 bases). The end of the DNA fits TRBJ2-7 better, so the J call may be wrong. CDR1 is SGHRS, CDR2 YFSETQ, per germline. This CDR3 spans 15 amino acids. CDR3 in amino acids: CASSRTESVGDEQYF. In nucleotides, the CDR3 is TGCGCCAGCAGCAGGACAGAGAGCGTAGGCGACGAGCAGTACTTC.

The chain has TRBV6-1 and TRBJ2-3, with D perhaps matching TRBD2 (5 bases). Trimming shortened V by 1 base and J by 6 bases, and 11 bases separated the two germline ends. This CDR3 has 14 residues. Germline V gene data show CDR1 as MNHNS and CDR2 as SASEGT. The CDR3 coding sequence is TGTGCCAGCAGTGAAGACTTAGAGCGGGATACGCAGTATTTT. This translates into CASSEDLERDTQYF.

This clone was counted only a few times. The rearrangement links TRBV2 to TRBJ2-6; D perhaps matches TRBD2 (5 bases). CDR3 length: 17 amino acids. Germline values: CDR1 SNHLY, CDR2 FYNNEI. V shed 3 bases and J shed 0 bases, with 12 bases lying between them. The CDR3 coding sequence is TGTGCCAGCAGTGACCTAGCCTCCTACTCTGGGGCCAACGTCCTGACTTTC. Residues: CASSDLASYSGANVLTF.

This chain links TRBV30 with TRBJ2-6; 7 bases agree with TRBD1. Unmatched junction bases numbered 7, after V lost 2 bases and J lost 6 bases. The CDR3 totals 15 residues. In germline, CDR1 is GTSNPN, CDR2 SVGIG (reference sequence). The DNA for the CDR3 is TGTGCCTGGAGTCTGGAAGGGGGCTCGGCCAACGTCCTGACTTTC. It translates to CAWSLEGGSANVLTF.

The rearrangement uses TRBV30 and TRBJ1-4; tentatively, D is TRBD1 (6 bases). Trimming cost V 5 bases and J 1 base, with 17 bases left between them. There are 16 residues in the CDR3. Germline V CDR1 and CDR2: GTSNPN, SVGIG (reference sequence). The CDR3 nucleotides read TGTGCCTGGCGTCCCGGCAGGGGAGGAACTAATGAAAAACTGTTTTTT. This codes for CAWRPGRGGTNEKLFF.

The chain has TRBV5-6 and TRBJ1-2, with TRBD1 identical over 7 bases. With V trimmed by 0 bases and J by 8 bases, 7 bases remained unmatched. Germline CDR1 and CDR2: SGHDT and YYEEEE. There are 14 residues in the CDR3. In DNA, the CDR3 is TGTGCCAGCAGCTTGGGTCAGGGGGTGGAGGGCTACACCTTC. This codes for CASSLGQGVEGYTF.

The chain links TRBV5-6 to TRBJ1-6; 8 positions agree with TRBD1. CDR1 and CDR2 (germline): SGHDT, YYEEEE. Trimming took 2 bases from V and 10 from J; bases not matched to a gene: 5. The CDR3 loop spans 14 amino acids. The CDR3 protein is CASSFSGGWSPLHF. The CDR3 DNA sequence: TGTGCCAGCAGCTTCTCAGGGGGCTGGTCACCCCTCCACTTT.

The CDR3 sequence: CAWSYRVNGNEQFF. CDR3 bases: TGTGCCTGGAGTTACCGTGTAAACGGAAATGAGCAGTTCTTC. This chain links TRBV30 with TRBJ2-1; D call uncertain. Trimming cost V 2 bases and J 7 bases, with 15 bases left between them. CDR3 length: 14 amino acids. The germline V gene has CDR1 GTSNPN and CDR2 SVGIG (reference sequence).

The rearrangement links TRBV28 to TRBJ2-5; the D gene is possibly TRBD1 (7 bases). The closer fit of TRBJ2-7 to the DNA end suggests the J call may be wrong. The CDR3 length is 14 residues. Germline V gene lookup returns CDR1 MDHEN and CDR2 SYDVKM. CDR3 amino acids: CASSLPTGRSEQYF. In DNA, the CDR3 is TGTGCCAGCAGTTTACCGACAGGGAGGAGCGAGCAGTACTTC.

This clone was seen a handful of times. The CDR3: CASSEPSYEQYF. The CDR3 DNA is TGTGCCAGCAGTGAACCGAGTTACGAGCAGTACTTC. This chain joins TRBV25-1 and TRBJ2-7, with D hard to call. Trimming shortened V by 2 bases and J by 4 bases, and 6 bases separated the two germline ends. This CDR3 contains 12 residues. Per germline, CDR1 MGHDK and CDR2 SYGVNS.

Remarks on this clone: In the same sample, other DNA sequences code for this CDR3. The rearrangement uses TRBV28 and TRBJ2-7; TRBD1 might be the D (6 bases). Germline CDR1 and CDR2: MDHEN and SYDVKM. This CDR3 has 15 residues. V was clipped by 4 bases and J by 3 bases, with 16 bases between them. CDR3 in amino acids: CASSSPTGGYYEQYF. In DNA form, the CDR3 reads TGTGCCAGCAGTTCCCCGACTGGGGGCTACTACGAGCAGTACTTC.

V usage is TRBV2 and J usage is TRBJ1-6, with TRBD1 identical over 7 bases. Losses at the gene ends were 6 bases for V and 7 bases for J; bases not matched to a gene: 6. Germline CDR1 reads SNHLY; CDR2 reads FYNNEI. The CDR3 sequence is 14 residues long. For the CDR3, the DNA is TGTGCCAGCAGGCGCCGGGACAGAAATTCACCCCTCCACTTT. It encodes CASRRRDRNSPLHF. Full variable domain (outside the CDR3, taken from reference TRBV2 and TRBJ1-6): EPEVTQTPSHQVTQMGQEVILRCVPISNHLYFYWYRQILGQKVEFLVSFYNNEISEKSEIFDDQFSVERPDGSNFTLKIRSTKLEDSAMYFCASRRRDRNSPLHFGNGTRLTVT.

The V and J genes are TRBV10-3 and TRBJ2-7, with D perhaps matching TRBD1 or TRBD2 (6 bases each). The CDR3 has 15 amino acids. Between the trimmed V and J ends, which lost 0 bases and 2 bases, there was a span of 11 bases. Germline CDR1 and CDR2: ENHRY and SYGVKD. This CDR3 reads CAISESNRGPYEQYF. The CDR3 DNA sequence: TGTGCCATCAGTGAGTCGAATCGGGGGCCCTACGAGCAGTACTTC.

The V and J genes are TRBV7-9 and TRBJ1-1; possible D gene TRBD1, 6 bases. There are 13 residues in the CDR3. Trimming took 4 bases from V and 8 from J, leaving 14 bases between them. Germline V lookup: CDR1 SEHNR, CDR2 FQNEAQ (reference sequence). CDR3 coding DNA: TGTGCCAGCAGCTCCGGAGGGGGGCAGGAAGCTTTCTTT. Its protein is CASSSGGGQEAFF. Based on the CDR3 plus reference TRBV7-9 and TRBJ1-1, the full variable domain is DTGVSQNPRHKITKRGQNVTFRCDPISEHNRLYWYRQTLGQGPEFLTYFQNEAQLEKSRLLSDRFSAERPKGSFSTLEIQRTEQGDSAMYLCASSSGGGQEAFFGQGTRLTVV.

CDR3: CASSLGQAPYEQYF. The DNA of the CDR3 is TGTGCCAGCAGTTTGGGACAGGCACCCTACGAGCAGTACTTC. The chain uses TRBV28 and TRBJ2-7; TRBD1 matches 8 bases. CDR3 size: 14 residues. Trimming took 3 bases from V and 2 from J; bases not matched to a gene: 3. Germline V gene data show CDR1 as MDHEN and CDR2 as SYDVKM.

This rearrangement joins TRBV4-1 to TRBJ2-4; 7 bases line up with TRBD1. CDR3 length equals 14 residues. J gave up 6 bases and V 2 bases, and 4 bases lay outside the gene matches. Germline V gives CDR1 MGHRA, CDR2 YSYEKL. The CDR3, as DNA: TGCGCCAGCAGCCAAACAGGGGTGGGAAACATTCAGTACTTC. Translated: CASSQTGVGNIQYF.

The genes are TRBV28 and TRBJ1-1, with TRBD1 identical over 7 bases. Germline loops: CDR1 MDHEN, CDR2 SYDVKM. The CDR3 has 15 residues. Losses at the gene ends were 4 bases for V and 1 base for J; bases not matched to a gene: 6. CDR3 in amino acids: CASSSGDRRNTEAFF. In DNA, the CDR3 is TGTGCCAGCAGTTCGGGGGACAGACGGAACACTGAAGCTTTCTTT.

The chain carries TRBV27 and TRBJ2-7; a possible D gene is TRBD2 (6 bases). Trimming cost V 2 bases and J 0 bases, with 11 bases left between them. Germline V gene sequence: CDR1 MNHEY, CDR2 SMNVEV (reference sequence). The CDR3 extends over 15 amino acids. CDR3 bases: TGTGCCAGCAGTTTAGTAAGCGGGCGCTCCTACGAGCAGTACTTC. Its protein is CASSLVSGRSYEQYF.

The chain has TRBV27 and TRBJ2-3; no clear D. V gave up 5 bases and J gave up 4 bases, with 16 bases separating them. The CDR3 length is 15 residues. Germline V gene sequence: CDR1 MNHEY, CDR2 SMNVEV (reference sequence). The CDR3 loop reads CASSNDFPFSDTQYF. Here the CDR3 DNA reads TGTGCCAGCAGTAACGACTTTCCCTTCTCAGATACGCAGTATTTT.